This T cell receptor (beta chain) was captured in a study of spatial heterogeneity in lung cancer. Study outcomes and limitations: The appearance of ubiquitous expanded tumor TCRs in blood was greater at resection than follow-up.

Time point noted: sample taken at primary tumor resection. Researchers sequenced whole RNA taken from tumor, nontumor lung or frozen PBMC without sorting. V shed 6 bases and J shed 0 bases, with 10 bases lying between them. This CDR3 is 13 amino acids long. Germline CDR1 reads SQVTM; CDR2 reads ANQGSEA. This clonotype was seen more than once but under ten times. What it binds is unknown. TCRdb used MiXCR to reprocess the 5' RACE reads, holding one entry per CDR3 protein. The sample includes roughly 48,000 distinct CDR3 sequences, about 12% of them seen just once. The source material was PBMCs, sampled at surgery. The chain combines TRBV29-1 with TRBJ2-3; D is perhaps TRBD1 or TRBD2 (5 bases each). This TCR came from a female donor with early-stage non-small cell lung cancer. The CDR3 protein is CSVDRDSTDTQYF. For the CDR3, the DNA is TGCAGCGTCGACCGGGACAGCACAGATACGCAGTATTTT.